This T cell receptor (beta chain) appears in the sequencing data of a study of blood T cell repertoires in COVID-19 (dated by TCRdb to the early 2020s). As for the study more broadly: The collaborator samples originated in the United States, Italy and Spain and spanned the acute and convalescent phases of COVID-19. The prospective study material was composed of cDNA or gDNA derived from T cells, B-cell-depleted T cells, or PBMCs. Deeply sampled blood TCRbeta repertoires from subjects exposed to, actively infected with, or recovered from COVID-19 were included in the dataset. A freely available public database, intended as a resource for researchers studying the immune response to SARS-CoV-2, is where the repertoires were released. The samples were drawn from the first 160 participants of the ongoing ImmuneRACE study and from 1,254 subjects provided by 6 global collaborators. The sample metadata nearly always contained a de-identified subject ID, COVID-19 status, age in years and sex. Where HLA class I and class II types were available, the types were taken from metadata supplied by the sample provider, not from assay-based typing. The full study reports these points: The quantity of clinical and demographic metadata differed by source and by participant and was supplied without curation.

The immunoSEQ Assay, a bias-controlled multiplex PCR, was used to amplify TCRbeta CDR3 regions from genomic DNA. Per the source publication's procedure: Nucleated cell counts per sample were estimated from amplification of reference gene primers within the assay. To quantify the absolute abundance of each unique TCRbeta CDR3 rearrangement, sequence reads were collapsed and filtered. For each sample, productive Simpson clonality was calculated as the square root of Simpson's diversity index over productive rearrangements. Here the immuneACCESS table is served through TCRdb, limited to in-frame sequences with V and J called. Missing clones are a known gap in these copies; in checked studies unresolved V genes cover under half, and the rest lacks a known reason. V and J calls and clone size follow that table, whereas D and trimming were derived from the DNA. This sample lists 50,000 to 65,000 clones; 88% were detected once. About 3.4% of the sample is in the top ten clones.

For this clone: What antigen it recognizes has not been identified. Per-nucleotide qualities are absent, and no much larger clonotype sits a single base away.

Each collaborating institution followed its own protocols to collect whole blood in K2EDTA tubes. For TCRbeta analysis, collaborator samples were shipped as frozen whole blood, as isolated PBMCs, or as DNA extracted from either sample type. CDR1 MGHRA and CDR2 YSYEKL are derived from the germline V gene. The germline V and J ends show losses of 1 base and 5 bases respectively, and no gene match explains 6 bases of the junction. The CDR3 covers 15 residues, taking in both the cysteine and the phenylalanine. The sequence is cut down to CDR3 DNA, 45 bases in frame from base 1. This clonotype was obtained from a man aged 50 or older with active COVID-19. The chain employs TRBV4-1 and TRBJ1-1, with 8 central nucleotides matching TRBD1. Sequencing was performed on peripheral blood. The DNA sequence reads TGCGCCAGCAGCCAAGGGACAGGGCGACGGACTGAAGCTTTCTTT. This gives the protein CASSQGTGRRTEAFF.